This record covers a single T cell receptor (beta chain). The antigen is undetermined. This sample is drawn from a study of Ad26.COV2.S vaccination and SARS-CoV-2 variants. Looking at the study overall: By the intramuscular route, Ad26.COV2.S was given once, or twice 56 days apart.

TCRdb's table, derived via immunoSEQ multiplex PCR, lists solely in-frame clones and lacks some. This table holds 400,000 to 450,000 clones, about 93% found once. Findings and caveats of the study: Recipients of vaccine and of placebo showed similar breadth of their non-spike TCR repertoires.

As to treatment: roughly 18 received Ad26.COV2.S at low or high dose, single or two shots; several received placebo; per-sample allocation not given. After the first vaccine or placebo injection, samples were drawn on day 63. Cohort 1b enrolled adults aged 18-55 years in Boston. The study used a vaccine consisting of an Ad26 vector that expressed Wuhan-strain SARS-CoV-2 spike. Trimming removed 3 bases from V and 2 bases from J, with 6 bases in between. Germline CDR1 is LNHDA and CDR2 is SQIVND (reference sequence). The CDR3 is made up of 13 amino acids. The chain is built from TRBV19 and TRBJ2-3; D is unclear. This sample comprised peripheral blood, obtained in a trial of Ad26.COV2.S vaccine versus placebo. The receptor was derived from a person aged 18-60 years who received the Ad26.COV2.S COVID-19 vaccine or a placebo. The CDR3 spells CASSIVATDTQYF. CDR3 in DNA: TGTGCCAGTAGTATTGTAGCCACAGATACGCAGTATTTT.